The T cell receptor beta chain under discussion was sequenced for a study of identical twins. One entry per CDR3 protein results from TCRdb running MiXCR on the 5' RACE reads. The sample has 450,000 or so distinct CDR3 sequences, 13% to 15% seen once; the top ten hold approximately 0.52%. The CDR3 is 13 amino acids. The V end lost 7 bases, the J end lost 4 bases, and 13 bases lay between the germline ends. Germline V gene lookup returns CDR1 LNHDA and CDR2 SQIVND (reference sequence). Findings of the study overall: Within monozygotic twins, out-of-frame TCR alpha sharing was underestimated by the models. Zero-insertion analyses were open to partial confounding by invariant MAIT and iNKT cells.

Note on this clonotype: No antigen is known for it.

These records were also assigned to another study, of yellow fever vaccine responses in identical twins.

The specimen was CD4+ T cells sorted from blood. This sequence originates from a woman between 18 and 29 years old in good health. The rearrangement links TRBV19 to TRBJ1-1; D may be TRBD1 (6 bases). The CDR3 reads CASNPTGGTEAFF. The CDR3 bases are TGTGCCAGTAACCCGACAGGAGGCACTGAAGCTTTCTTT.